This T cell receptor beta chain was recorded in a study of post-analysis software for immune sequencing data. Study results and caveats: Clustering by F measure revealed strong co-clustering among samples prepared together in one batch. Patients used several TRBV segments, including TRBV5-6, TRBV5-1 and TRBV20-1, more often than controls. Patients with multiple sclerosis recorded significantly lower normalized Chao1 diversity than controls, the study found.

The CDR3 loop spans 13 amino acids. Per the germline V gene, CDR1 is MNHNS and CDR2 is SASEGT. Notes on this clonotype: The antigen is not known.

TCR beta libraries were prepared from cDNA with unique molecular identifiers. Each sample of about 1 to 10 million input T cells yielded around 500,000 cDNA molecules, so each molecule approximated one T cell. TCRdb redid the calling of the PCR reads with MiXCR, one entry per CDR3 protein. Among more than 500,000 distinct CDR3 sequences listed, around 36% were seen once. V gene TRBV6-1 combines with J gene TRBJ2-4; TRBD1 or TRBD2 may be the D gene (5 bases each). Gene TRBJ2-7 matches the end of the DNA better, so the J call may be wrong. The receptor was derived from a girl under 18 with multiple sclerosis. Material for sequencing was blood. CDR3 sequence reads: CASSVGTVGEQYF. CDR3 coding DNA: TGTGCCAGCAGTGTAGGGACGGTGGGCGAGCAGTACTTC.